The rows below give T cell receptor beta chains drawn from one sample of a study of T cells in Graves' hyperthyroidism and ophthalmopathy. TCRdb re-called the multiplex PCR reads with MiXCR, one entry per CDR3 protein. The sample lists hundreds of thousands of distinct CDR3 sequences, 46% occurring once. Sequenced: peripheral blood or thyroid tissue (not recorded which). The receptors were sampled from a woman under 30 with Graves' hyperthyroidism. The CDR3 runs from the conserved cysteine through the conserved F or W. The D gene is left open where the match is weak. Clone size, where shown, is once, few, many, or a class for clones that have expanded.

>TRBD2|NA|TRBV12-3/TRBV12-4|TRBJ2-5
CASSHRDSSGLMETQYF
TGTGCCAGCAGCCACCGGGACTCTAGCGGCCTGATGGAGACCCAGTACTTC
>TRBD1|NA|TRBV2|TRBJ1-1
CASSARGLDTEAFF
TGTGCCAGCAGTGCTAGGGGGCTTGACACTGAAGCTTTCTTT
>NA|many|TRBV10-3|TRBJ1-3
CATQGGSSGNTIYF
TGTGCCACCCAGGGAGGGAGCTCTGGAAACACCATATATTTT
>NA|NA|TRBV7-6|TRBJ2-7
CASSEGDEQHF
TGTGCCAGCAGCGAGGGGGACGAGCAGCACTTC
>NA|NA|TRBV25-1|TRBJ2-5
CASTHGHSYQETQYF
TGTGCCAGCACCCATGGACATTCGTACCAAGAGACCCAGTACTTC
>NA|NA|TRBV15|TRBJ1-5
CATSSTTNRVSQPQHF
TGTGCCACCAGCAGTACCACAAACAGGGTTTCTCAGCCCCAGCATTTT
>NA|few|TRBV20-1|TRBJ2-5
CSARKALGIETQYF
TGCAGTGCTAGAAAAGCTCTCGGTATAGAGACCCAGTACTTC
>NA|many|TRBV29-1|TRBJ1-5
CSVLEEGGNQPQHF
TGCAGCGTTCTGGAGGAGGGAGGCAATCAGCCCCAGCATTTT
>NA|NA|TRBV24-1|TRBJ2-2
CATSAWELFF
TGTGCCACCAGTGCGTGGGAGCTGTTTTTT
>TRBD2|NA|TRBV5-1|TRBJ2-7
CASSFSGLAGSTYEQYF
TGTGCCAGCAGCTTCTCGGGACTAGCGGGGTCAACCTACGAGCAGTACTTC
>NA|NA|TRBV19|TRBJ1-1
CASKYSGIGTEALF
TGTGCCAGTAAGTATTCAGGAATAGGCACTGAAGCTCTCTTT
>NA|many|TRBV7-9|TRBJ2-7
CASRPDGSYEQYF
TGTGCCAGCAGGCCGGACGGATCCTACGAGCAGTACTTC
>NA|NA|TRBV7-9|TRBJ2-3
CASSLDAQYF
TGTGCCAGCAGCTTAGATGCGCAGTATTTT
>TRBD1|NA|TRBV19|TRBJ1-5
CASSPKDRANQPQHF
TGTGCCAGCTCACCCAAGGACAGGGCTAATCAGCCCCAGCATTTT
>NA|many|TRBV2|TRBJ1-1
CASSEARNTEAFF
TGTGCCAGCAGCGAAGCAAGGAACACTGAAGCTTTCTTT
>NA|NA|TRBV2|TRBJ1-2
CASGRAGF
TGTGCCAGTGGACGAGCGGGGTTC
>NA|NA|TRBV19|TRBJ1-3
CASGGLYSGNTIYF
TGTGCCAGTGGAGGATTATACTCTGGAAACACCATATATTTT
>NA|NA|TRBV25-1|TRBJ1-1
CASSSWLATEAFF
TGTGCCAGCAGTTCTTGGCTGGCCACTGAAGCTTTCTTT
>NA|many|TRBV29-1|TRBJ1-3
CSVGISGNTIYF
TGCAGCGTTGGCATCTCTGGAAACACCATATATTTT
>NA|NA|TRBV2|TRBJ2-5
CASSPGTTVYF
TGTGCCAGCAGCCCCGGGACGACTGTGTACTTC
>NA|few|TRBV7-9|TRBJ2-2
CASSGRRLAGELFF
TGTGCCAGCAGCGGGAGGAGGTTGGCCGGGGAGCTGTTTTTT
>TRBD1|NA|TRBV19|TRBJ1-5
CASSIRGQSNQPQHF
TGTGCCAGTAGTATAAGGGGACAGTCCAATCAGCCCCAGCATTTT
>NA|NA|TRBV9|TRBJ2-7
CASSATASYEQYF
TGTGCCAGCAGCGCAACAGCTTCCTACGAGCAGTACTTC
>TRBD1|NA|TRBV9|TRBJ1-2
CASIGQAYGYTF
TGTGCCAGCATAGGACAGGCCTATGGCTACACCTTC
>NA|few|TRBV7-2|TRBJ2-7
CASGQRSPSYEQYF
TGTGCCAGCGGCCAACGCAGTCCCAGCTACGAGCAGTACTTC
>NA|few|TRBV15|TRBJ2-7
CATSRDRRGPYEQYF
TGTGCCACCAGCAGAGATCGCAGGGGCCCCTACGAGCAGTACTTC
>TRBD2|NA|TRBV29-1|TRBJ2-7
CSVRVASGSLDEQYF
TGCAGCGTCCGAGTGGCTAGCGGGAGCCTGGACGAGCAGTACTTC
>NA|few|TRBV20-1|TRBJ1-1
CSAPRQGTEAFF
TGCAGTGCTCCTAGGCAGGGGACTGAAGCTTTCTTT
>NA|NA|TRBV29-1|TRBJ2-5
CSVYYSGTQETQYF
TGCAGCGTTTATTACTCGGGTACCCAAGAGACCCAGTACTTC
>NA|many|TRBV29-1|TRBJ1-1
CSVGGGSSADSTEAFF
TGCAGCGTTGGTGGAGGAAGCTCAGCGGATTCCACTGAAGCTTTCTTT
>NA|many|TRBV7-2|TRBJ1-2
CASSISRGGYTF
TGTGCCAGCAGTATTAGTAGGGGTGGCTACACCTTC
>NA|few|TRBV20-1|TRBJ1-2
CSASGYYGYTF
TGCAGTGCGTCCGGATACTATGGCTACACCTTC
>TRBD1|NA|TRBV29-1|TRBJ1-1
CSAGQGAVLNTEAFF
TGCAGCGCAGGACAGGGGGCAGTACTGAACACTGAAGCTTTCTTT
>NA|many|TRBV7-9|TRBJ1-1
CASSIGTDNEAFF
TGTGCCAGCAGCATAGGGACGGACAACGAAGCTTTCTTT
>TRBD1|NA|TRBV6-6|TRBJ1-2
CASSEAWGQGARGYTF
TGTGCCAGCAGTGAAGCGTGGGGCCAGGGGGCTAGGGGCTACACCTTC
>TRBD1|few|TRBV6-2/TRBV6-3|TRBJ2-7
CASNDPGQSYEQYF
TGTGCCAGCAACGATCCGGGACAGTCCTACGAGCAGTACTTC
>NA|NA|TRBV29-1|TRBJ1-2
CSLAGGEYGYTF
TGCAGCTTGGCCGGCGGGGAATATGGCTACACCTTC
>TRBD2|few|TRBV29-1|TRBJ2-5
CSVFGLAVEETQYF
TGCAGCGTTTTTGGACTAGCGGTCGAAGAGACCCAGTACTTC
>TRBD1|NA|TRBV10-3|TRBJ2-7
CAITGGNYYEQYF
TGTGCCATCACAGGGGGCAACTACTACGAGCAGTACTTC
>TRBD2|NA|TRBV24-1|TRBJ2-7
CATSVGPSGIYEQYF
TGTGCCACCAGTGTGGGGCCTAGCGGAATCTACGAGCAGTACTTC
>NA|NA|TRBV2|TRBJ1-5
CTSRDSQYSNQPQHF
TGTACCAGCAGAGATTCCCAATATAGCAATCAGCCCCAGCATTTT
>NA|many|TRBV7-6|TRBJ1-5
CASSPTGNQPQHF
TGTGCCAGCAGCCCAACAGGAAATCAGCCCCAGCATTTT
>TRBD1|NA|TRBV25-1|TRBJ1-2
CASKVGTANYGYTF
TGTGCCAGCAAGGTCGGGACAGCTAACTATGGCTACACCTTC
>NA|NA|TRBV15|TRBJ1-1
CATSTGGTEAFF
TGTGCCACCTCTACGGGCGGCACTGAAGCTTTCTTT